These T cell receptor beta chains were read from a single sample in a study of T cells after yellow fever vaccination. TCRdb passed the 5' RACE reads through MiXCR, listing each CDR3 protein once. The repertoire holds nearly 350,000 distinct CDR3 sequences, with roughly 8.3% as singletons. The material sequenced was PBMCs, taken about 49 days after the first yellow fever vaccination. These receptors originate from a man younger than 35 who received the YFV17D yellow fever vaccine. Each CDR3 is given with its conserved first and last residue. D genes are given only for firm matches. The size entry is marked missing in some rows and otherwise reads once, few, many or a size class.

j_gene | len | d_gene | abundance | v_gene | CDR3aa | CDR3nt
TRBJ1-4 | 15 | - | few | TRBV12-3/TRBV12-4 | CASSLWGLSNEKLFF | TGTGCCAGCAGTTTATGGGGGCTAAGTAATGAAAAACTGTTTTTT
TRBJ2-5 | 15 | TRBD1 | many | TRBV5-4 | CASSLGQGLGETQYF | TGTGCCAGCAGCTTAGGACAGGGGTTAGGAGAGACCCAGTACTTC
TRBJ1-1 | 14 | TRBD1 | - | TRBV5-1 | CASSLGTGYTEAFF | TGCGCCAGCAGCTTGGGGACAGGTTACACTGAAGCTTTCTTT
TRBJ2-1 | 14 | - | few | TRBV28 | CASSFRGGINEQFF | TGTGCCAGCAGTTTCAGGGGGGGCATTAATGAGCAGTTCTTC
TRBJ1-1 | 14 | - | many | TRBV19 | CASRDGGRSTEAFF | TGTGCCAGCCGGGATGGGGGTAGGAGCACTGAAGCTTTCTTT
TRBJ2-1 | 14 | TRBD1 | few | TRBV12-3/TRBV12-4 | CASSTGTGGNEQFF | TGTGCCAGCAGTACCGGGACAGGAGGCAATGAGCAGTTCTTC
TRBJ2-3 | 13 | - | - | TRBV28 | CASSFGGLVTQYF | TGTGCCAGCAGTTTCGGGGGGCTCGTTACGCAGTATTTT
TRBJ2-7 | 14 | TRBD2 | few | TRBV7-2 | CASNRRGVFGEQYF | TGTGCCAGCAACCGCCGGGGGGTCTTCGGCGAGCAGTACTTC
TRBJ1-5 | 13 | - | few | TRBV20-1 | CSARGSSNQPQHF | TGCAGTGCCCGCGGAAGTAGCAATCAGCCCCAGCATTTT
TRBJ2-3 | 17 | TRBD2 | few | TRBV29-1 | CSVTGTSGVQGTDTQYF | TGCAGCGTCACCGGGACTAGCGGGGTCCAGGGCACAGATACGCAGTATTTT
TRBJ2-4 | 16 | TRBD2 | many | TRBV27 | CASSLLSGGAKNIQYF | TGTGCCAGCAGTTTATTAAGCGGGGGAGCCAAAAACATTCAGTACTTC
TRBJ1-1 | 14 | - | - | TRBV19 | CASSIGPANTEAFF | TGTGCCAGTAGTATCGGTCCGGCGAACACTGAAGCTTTCTTT
TRBJ2-3 | 17 | TRBD2 | - | TRBV7-9 | CASSPRGTSGLTDTQYF | TGTGCCAGCAGCCCAAGAGGGACTAGCGGCTTAACAGATACGCAGTATTTT
TRBJ2-1 | 13 | - | few | TRBV10-3 | CAISENFINEQFF | TGTGCCATCAGTGAGAACTTTATAAATGAGCAGTTCTTC
TRBJ2-1 | 15 | - | few | TRBV5-1 | CASSLDGGPYNEQFF | TGCGCCAGCAGCTTGGACGGGGGACCCTACAATGAGCAGTTCTTC
TRBJ2-3 | 14 | - | few | TRBV7-2 | CASSPGLHTDTQYF | TGTGCCAGCAGCCCTGGACTACACACAGATACGCAGTATTTT
TRBJ1-2 | 12 | - | few | TRBV5-6 | CASRGEPYGYTF | TGTGCCAGCAGGGGGGAGCCCTATGGCTACACCTTC
TRBJ1-2 | 15 | - | - | TRBV7-2 | CASSLTPGGDYGYTF | TGTGCCAGCAGCTTAACTCCAGGAGGGGACTATGGCTACACCTTC
TRBJ2-5 | 12 | - | - | TRBV3-1 | CASSARSKTQYF | TGTGCCAGCAGCGCCCGGTCGAAGACCCAGTACTTC
TRBJ1-1 | 13 | - | many | TRBV5-1 | CASSSHMNTEAFF | TGCGCCAGCAGCTCCCACATGAACACTGAAGCTTTCTTT
TRBJ2-7 | 14 | - | few | TRBV7-2 | CASSNIGVGDEQYF | TGTGCCAGCAGCAATATAGGGGTTGGTGACGAGCAGTACTTC
TRBJ2-3 | 11 | - | few | TRBV20-1 | CSVKPANTQYF | TGCAGTGTTAAACCGGCAAATACGCAGTATTTT
TRBJ2-3 | 14 | TRBD1 | few | TRBV2 | CASSRQGSGDTQYF | TGTGCCAGCAGTAGACAGGGGTCGGGAGATACGCAGTATTTT
TRBJ2-1 | 18 | TRBD2 | few | TRBV7-3 | CASSLAGPGGNPYNEQFF | TGTGCCAGCAGCTTGGCGGGTCCCGGGGGGAACCCTTACAATGAGCAGTTCTTC
TRBJ2-5 | 13 | - | - | TRBV6-1 | CASSWEAEETQYF | TGTGCCAGCAGCTGGGAGGCCGAAGAGACCCAGTACTTC
TRBJ1-5 | 12 | - | - | TRBV19 | CAIGQIDQPQHF | TGTGCGATAGGACAGATAGATCAGCCCCAGCATTTT
TRBJ2-1 | 11 | - | few | TRBV12-3/TRBV12-4 | CASSRLEEQFF | TGTGCCAGCAGCCGACTCGAGGAGCAGTTCTTC
TRBJ2-2 | 15 | - | few | TRBV27 | CASSFYGADTGELFF | TGTGCCAGCAGTTTTTATGGGGCTGACACCGGGGAGCTGTTTTTT